This is a list of T cell receptor beta chains from one sample in a study of shared clonotypes between healthy human individuals. Sequencing used immunoSEQ multiplex PCR; TCRdb keeps in-frame clones, though not all of them. Altogether about 1 million clones are present, roughly 70% being singletons, with the ten largest covering approximately 1.5%. Sequenced input: memory CD4+ T cells sorted from blood. The receptors come from a man aged 18-30 years in good health. The CDR3 runs from the conserved cysteine through the conserved F or W. The order of the fields is V gene, D gene, J gene, clone size, CDR3 protein, CDR3 DNA. D genes are given only for firm matches. Size is omitted from some rows. Given values are once, few, many or a class for expanded clones.

TRBV9	.	TRBJ2-3	.	CASSVAGTYTDTQYF	TGTGCCAGCAGCGTAGCGGGGACTTACACAGATACGCAGTATTTT
TRBV19	TRBD1	TRBJ1-5	.	CASSTYRGPYSNQPQHF	TGTGCCAGTAGTACCTACAGGGGACCTTATAGCAATCAGCCCCAGCATTTT
TRBV27	.	TRBJ1-6	.	CASKDFSSYNSPLHF	TGTGCCAGCAAGGATTTTAGCTCCTATAATTCACCCCTCCACTTT
TRBV10-2	.	TRBJ2-5	.	CASSGLPQETQYF	TGCGCCAGCAGCGGTCTACCCCAAGAGACCCAGTACTTC
TRBV2	TRBD1	TRBJ1-5	.	CASSETGGGNQPQHF	TGTGCCAGCAGTGAGACAGGGGGAGGCAATCAGCCCCAGCATTTT
TRBV15	TRBD2	TRBJ2-1	.	CATSRGGSGREQFF	TGTGCCACCAGCAGAGGCGGGAGCGGGCGTGAGCAGTTCTTC
TRBV11-2	.	TRBJ2-3	.	CASSLLLSTDTQYF	TGTGCCAGCAGCTTACTGCTCTCCACAGATACGCAGTATTTT
TRBV18	.	TRBJ1-6	.	CASSDSSYSPLHF	TGTGCCAGCTCTGACAGTTCGTATTCACCCCTCCACTTT
TRBV5-1	.	TRBJ2-1	.	CASRSGSSYNEQFF	TGCGCCAGCAGGAGCGGTAGCTCCTACAATGAGCAGTTCTTC
TRBV2	TRBD1	TRBJ2-2	few	CASSDRGPTGELFF	TGTGCCAGCAGTGACAGGGGGCCCACCGGGGAGCTGTTTTTT
TRBV28	.	TRBJ1-2	once	CASTSGGVGYGYTF	TGTGCCAGCACCTCGGGGGGGGTAGGCTATGGCTACACCTTC
TRBV29-1	.	TRBJ1-1	few	CSVHPGERSTEAFF	TGCAGCGTTCACCCAGGGGAGAGGTCCACTGAAGCTTTCTTT
TRBV12-5	TRBD1	TRBJ2-2	.	CASGSRQGATGELFF	TGTGCTAGTGGTAGTCGACAGGGGGCTACAGGGGAGCTGTTTTTT
TRBV6-6	TRBD1	TRBJ1-5	.	CASRQQGIGNQPQHF	TGTGCCAGCAGGCAACAGGGGATTGGCAATCAGCCCCAGCATTTT
TRBV11-2	.	TRBJ2-7	.	CASSDRSDSYEQYF	TGTGCCAGCAGCGACAGGTCAGACTCCTACGAGCAGTACTTC
TRBV4-3	.	TRBJ2-3	.	CASSQDFINTDTQYF	TGCGCCAGCAGCCAAGACTTCATTAACACAGATACGCAGTATTTT
TRBV5-4	TRBD1	TRBJ1-1	.	CASSTGQGLNTEAFF	TGTGCCAGCAGCACTGGACAGGGTTTAAACACTGAAGCTTTCTTT
TRBV18	.	TRBJ2-1	.	CASSPIGSSYNEQFF	TGTGCCAGCTCACCTATCGGAAGCTCCTACAATGAGCAGTTCTTC
TRBV19	.	TRBJ2-5	.	CASSPGPKETQYF	TGTGCCAGTAGTCCGGGGCCCAAAGAGACCCAGTACTTC
TRBV2	.	TRBJ2-3	.	CASSVIPSGSDTQYF	TGTGCCAGCAGTGTAATTCCCTCAGGCTCAGATACGCAGTATTTT
TRBV9	.	TRBJ2-3	many	CASSVDRPTDTQYF	TGTGCCAGCAGCGTAGATCGACCGACAGATACGCAGTATTTT
TRBV6-5	.	TRBJ2-7	.	CASRLPGQEEQYF	TGTGCCAGCAGGCTACCGGGGCAAGAAGAGCAGTACTTC
TRBV10-3	TRBD1	TRBJ1-3	few	CAIIEEGAPGNTIYF	TGTGCCATCATCGAGGAGGGGGCTCCTGGAAACACCATATATTTT
TRBV2	.	TRBJ1-6	.	CASSGQSSYNSPLHF	TGTGCCAGCAGTGGCCAGAGCTCCTATAATTCACCCCTCCACTTT
TRBV29-1	.	TRBJ1-1	many	CSVEDERILNTEAFF	TGCAGCGTTGAAGATGAGAGGATCTTGAACACTGAAGCTTTCTTT
TRBV29-1	.	TRBJ2-7	.	CSVEHSLGEQYF	TGCAGCGTTGAACACTCCTTGGGGGAGCAGTACTTC